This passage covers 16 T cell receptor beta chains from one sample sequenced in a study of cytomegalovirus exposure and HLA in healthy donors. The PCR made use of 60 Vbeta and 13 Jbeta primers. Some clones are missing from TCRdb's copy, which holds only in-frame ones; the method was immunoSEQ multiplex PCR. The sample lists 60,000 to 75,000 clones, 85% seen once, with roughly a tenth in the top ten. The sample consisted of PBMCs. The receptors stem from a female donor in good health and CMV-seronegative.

CDR3 residues: CASTKGGHSNQPQHF. For the CDR3, the DNA is TGTGCCAGCACCAAGGGGGGGCATAGCAATCAGCCCCAGCATTTT. This sequence joins TRBV6-1 and TRBJ1-5; tentative D call: TRBD1 (6 bases). Germline V gives CDR1 MNHNS, CDR2 SASEGT. Trimming cost V 7 bases and J 0 bases, with 13 bases left between them. The CDR3 extends over 15 amino acids.

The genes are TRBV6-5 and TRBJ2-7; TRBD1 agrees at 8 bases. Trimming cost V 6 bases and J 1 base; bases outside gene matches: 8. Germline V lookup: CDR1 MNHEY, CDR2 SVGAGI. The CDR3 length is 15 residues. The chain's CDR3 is CASRRLRQGSYEQYF. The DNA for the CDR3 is TGTGCCAGCAGGCGTCTCAGACAGGGGTCCTACGAGCAGTACTTC.

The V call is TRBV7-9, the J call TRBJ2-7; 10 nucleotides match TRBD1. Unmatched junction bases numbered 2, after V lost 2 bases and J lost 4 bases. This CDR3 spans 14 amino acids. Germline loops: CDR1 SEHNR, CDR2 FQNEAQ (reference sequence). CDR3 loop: CASSLPGQGYEQYF. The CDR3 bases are TGTGCCAGCAGCTTACCGGGACAGGGGTACGAGCAGTACTTC.

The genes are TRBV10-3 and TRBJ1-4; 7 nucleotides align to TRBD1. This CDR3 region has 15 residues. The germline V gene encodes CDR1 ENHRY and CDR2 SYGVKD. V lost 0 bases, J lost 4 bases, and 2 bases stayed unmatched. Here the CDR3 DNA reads TGTGCCATCAGTGAGTCGGGACAGCTTAATGAAAAACTGTTTTTT. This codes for CAISESGQLNEKLFF.

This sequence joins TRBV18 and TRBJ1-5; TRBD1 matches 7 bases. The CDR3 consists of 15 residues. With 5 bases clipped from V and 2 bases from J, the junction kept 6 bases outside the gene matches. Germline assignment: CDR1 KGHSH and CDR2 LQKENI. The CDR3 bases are TGTGCCAGCTCAGCTACAGGGGACGGCAATCAGCCCCAGCATTTT. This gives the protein CASSATGDGNQPQHF.

The CDR3 is CASSNRGVAFF. The CDR3 region has the DNA TGTGCCAGCAGCAATCGCGGGGTAGCTTTCTTT. The chain is built from TRBV21-1 and TRBJ1-1. TRBV21-1 is noted as a pseudogene. This CDR3 has 11 residues.

CDR3 nucleotides: TGTGCCATCAGTGAGTCAGGGCAGGGCTACGAGCAGTACTTC. Translation: CAISESGQGYEQYF. The J gene is TRBJ2-7, the V gene TRBV10-3; D possibly corresponds to TRBD1 (5 bases). Trimming stripped 0 bases from V and 3 bases from J, with 9 bases between. CDR1 is ENHRY and CDR2 is SYGVKD in the germline V gene. The CDR3 has 14 amino acids.

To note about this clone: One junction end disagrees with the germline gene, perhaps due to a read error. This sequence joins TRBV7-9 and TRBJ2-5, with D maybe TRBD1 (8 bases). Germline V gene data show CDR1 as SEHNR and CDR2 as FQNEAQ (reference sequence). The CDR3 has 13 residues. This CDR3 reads CSSSLTGEGTQYF. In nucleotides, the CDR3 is TGTTCCAGCAGCTTGACAGGGGAGGGGACCCAGTACTTC.

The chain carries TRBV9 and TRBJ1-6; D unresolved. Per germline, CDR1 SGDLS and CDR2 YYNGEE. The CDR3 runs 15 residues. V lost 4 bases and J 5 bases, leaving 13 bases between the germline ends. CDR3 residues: CASSRSGSDNSPLHF. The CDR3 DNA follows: TGTGCCAGCAGCCGCTCCGGCAGCGATAATTCACCCCTCCACTTT. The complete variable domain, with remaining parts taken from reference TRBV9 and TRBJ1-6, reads DSGVTQTPKHLITATGQRVTLRCSPRSGDLSVYWYQQSLDQGLQFLIQYYNGEERAKGNILERFSAQQFPDLHSELNLSSLELGDSALYFCASSRSGSDNSPLHFGNGTRLTVT.

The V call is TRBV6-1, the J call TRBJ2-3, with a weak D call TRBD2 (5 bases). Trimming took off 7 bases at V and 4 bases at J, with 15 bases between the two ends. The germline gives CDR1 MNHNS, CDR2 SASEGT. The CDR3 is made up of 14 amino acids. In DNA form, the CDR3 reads TGTGCCAGCACCCTGAGGGCAGCCCCAGATACGCAGTATTTT. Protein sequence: CASTLRAAPDTQYF.

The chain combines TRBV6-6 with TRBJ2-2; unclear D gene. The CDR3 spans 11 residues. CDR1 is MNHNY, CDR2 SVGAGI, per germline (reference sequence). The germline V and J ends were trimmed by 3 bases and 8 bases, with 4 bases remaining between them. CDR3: CASSYRGELFF. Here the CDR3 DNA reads TGTGCCAGCAGTTATAGAGGGGAGCTGTTTTTT.

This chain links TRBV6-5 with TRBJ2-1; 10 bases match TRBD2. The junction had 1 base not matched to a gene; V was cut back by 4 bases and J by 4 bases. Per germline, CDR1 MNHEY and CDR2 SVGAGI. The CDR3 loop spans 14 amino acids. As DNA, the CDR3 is TGTGCCAGCAGTTCGACTAGCGGGTACAATGAGCAGTTCTTC. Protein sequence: CASSSTSGYNEQFF.

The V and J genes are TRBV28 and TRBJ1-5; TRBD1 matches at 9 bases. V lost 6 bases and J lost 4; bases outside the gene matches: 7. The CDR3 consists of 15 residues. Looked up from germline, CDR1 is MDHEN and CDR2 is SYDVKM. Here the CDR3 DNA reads TGTGCCAGCAGACCAGCCGGGACAGGGAATCAGCCCCAGCATTTT. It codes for CASRPAGTGNQPQHF.

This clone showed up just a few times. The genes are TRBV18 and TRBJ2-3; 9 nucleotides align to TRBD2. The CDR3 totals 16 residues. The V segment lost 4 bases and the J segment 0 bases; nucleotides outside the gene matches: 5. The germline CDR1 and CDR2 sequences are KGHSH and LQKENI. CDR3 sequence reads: CASSQEAGGSTDTQYF. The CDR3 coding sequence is TGTGCCAGCTCACAAGAAGCGGGAGGTAGCACAGATACGCAGTATTTT.

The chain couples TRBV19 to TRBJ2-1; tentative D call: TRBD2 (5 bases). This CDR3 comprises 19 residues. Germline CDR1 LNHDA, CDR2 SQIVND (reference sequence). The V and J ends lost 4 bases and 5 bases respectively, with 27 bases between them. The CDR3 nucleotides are TGTGCCAGTAGTACCCGGGAACGGTACTACGAAGCTCTTAACAATGAGCAGTTCTTC. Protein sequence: CASSTRERYYEALNNEQFF.

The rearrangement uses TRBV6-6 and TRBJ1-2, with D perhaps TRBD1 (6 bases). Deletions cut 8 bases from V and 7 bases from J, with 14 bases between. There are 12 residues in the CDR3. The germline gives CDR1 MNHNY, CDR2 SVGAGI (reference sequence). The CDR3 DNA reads TGTGCCAGCCAAGACCACAGGGTTGGCTACACCTTC. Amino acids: CASQDHRVGYTF.